This T cell receptor beta chain comes out of a study of blood T cell repertoires in COVID-19. Using immunoSEQ multiplex PCR, the repertoire was profiled, and TCRdb retains in-frame clones only, with some absent. The table shows over 120,000 clones, with about 79% occurring only once. The age range of participants was about 18 to 100 years, with residence in about two dozen US areas. This clone was observed a single time. CDR1 is MGHRA and CDR2 is YSYEKL in the germline V gene. The CDR3 is made up of 13 amino acids. The V gene lost 3 bases and the J gene lost 3 bases, with 8 bases spanning the gap. V gene TRBV4-1 combines with J gene TRBJ1-1; D perhaps matches TRBD1 (5 bases). This sequence was found in a man between 50 and 59 years old who had recovered from COVID-19. What was sequenced was PBMCs or T cells enriched from blood (not recorded which). CDR3 nucleotide sequence: TGCGCCAGCAGCCAGCCGGGGGACACTGAAGCTTTCTTT. Protein sequence: CASSQPGDTEAFF.